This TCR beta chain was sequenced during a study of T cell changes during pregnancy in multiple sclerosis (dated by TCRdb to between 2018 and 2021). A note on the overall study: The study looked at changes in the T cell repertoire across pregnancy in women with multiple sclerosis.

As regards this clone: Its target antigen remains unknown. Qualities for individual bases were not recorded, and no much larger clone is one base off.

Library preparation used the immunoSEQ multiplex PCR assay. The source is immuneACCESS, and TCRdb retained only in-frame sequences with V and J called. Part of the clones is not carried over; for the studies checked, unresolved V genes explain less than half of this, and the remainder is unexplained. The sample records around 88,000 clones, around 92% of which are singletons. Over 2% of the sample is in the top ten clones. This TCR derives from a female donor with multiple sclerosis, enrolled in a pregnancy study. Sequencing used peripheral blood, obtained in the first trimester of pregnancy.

CDR3 reads: CATSRLTGGANTGELFF. The nucleotides read TGTGCCACCAGCAGACTGACAGGGGGCGCGAACACCGGGGAGCTGTTTTTT. The receptor chain draws on TRBV15 and TRBJ2-2, and 10 junction bases match TRBD1. The CDR3 covers 17 residues, taking in both the cysteine and the phenylalanine. Solely the CDR3 DNA is kept, with 51 bases framed from the first base. The CDR1 and CDR2 encoded by the germline V gene (reference sequence) are LNHNV and YYDKDF. Trimming leaves V shorter by 2 bases and J shorter by 0 bases, with the junction holding 3 bases beyond the gene matches.